Listed below are T cell receptor beta chains from one sample, sequenced in a study of shared T cell receptors in the human thymus. Profiled with immunoSEQ multiplex PCR; TCRdb holds only in-frame clones, not every one. Of roughly 500,000 clones detected, approximately 80% appear once; the ten largest clones hold roughly 0.013%. This same sample was also taken into another study, of human thymus T cells.

Sequenced material: thymocytes. These receptors all come from a boy younger than two with a congenital heart defect. Each CDR3 is given with its conserved first and last residue. D genes are given only for firm matches. Rows give clone size only sometimes, using once, few, many, or a class for an expanded clone.

>TRBV4-2|TRBJ2-1|.|.
TGTGCCAGCAGCCAAGAAAGCCGGGGTTCGGATGAGCAGTTCTTC
CASSQESRGSDEQFF
>TRBV7-8|TRBJ2-5|.|.
TGTGCCAGCAGCTCTTCTGGGGCGGGGGAGACCCAGTACTTC
CASSSSGAGETQYF
>TRBV4-3|TRBJ2-3|TRBD2|few
TGCGCCAGCAGCCAAGGTCGGGCCAGGACTAGTTCCGATACGCAGTATTTT
CASSQGRARTSSDTQYF
>TRBV25-1|TRBJ2-7|TRBD2|.
TGTGCCAGCAGTGACGGCACTAGCGCGTCCTACGAGCAGTACTTC
CASSDGTSASYEQYF
>TRBV19|TRBJ2-1|.|.
TGTGCCAGGAGTAGCGCAACGGGGGACAATGAGCAGTTCTTC
CARSSATGDNEQFF
>TRBV27|TRBJ1-5|TRBD1|.
TGTGCCAGCTCCTGGACAGGGGAGGAGAGCAATCAGCCCCAGCATTTT
CASSWTGEESNQPQHF
>TRBV5-1|TRBJ2-7|TRBD1|.
TGCGCCAGCAGCGTTCGTGGGACAGCGACCTACGAGCAGTACTTC
CASSVRGTATYEQYF
>TRBV7-8|TRBJ2-7|TRBD1|.
TGTGCCAGCAGCTCCGCCGGGACAGAGAGCTACGAGCAGTACTTC
CASSSAGTESYEQYF
>TRBV14|TRBJ2-7|.|.
TGTGCCAGCGGGGGGGGCAAATCCTACGAGCAGTACTTC
CASGGGKSYEQYF
>TRBV30|TRBJ2-5|.|.
TGTGCCTGGAGTGTAGAGGGTATTGAGGGAGAGACCCAGTACTTC
CAWSVEGIEGETQYF
>TRBV19|TRBJ2-6|.|.
TGTGCCAGTACCCTTAATGGGGAGGCTGGGGCCAACGTCCTGACTTTC
CASTLNGEAGANVLTF
>TRBV4-2|TRBJ2-3|.|.
TGTGCCAGCAGCCAAGACCAGGGGTCGGGTACGCAGTATTTT
CASSQDQGSGTQYF
>TRBV5-4|TRBJ2-7|.|few
TGTGCCAGCAGCCTGCTGGGGACTCCCGGCTACGAGCAGTACTTC
CASSLLGTPGYEQYF
>TRBV4-3|TRBJ2-7|.|.
TGCGCCAGCAGCCAAGATTTCCAGCGCCTCGCTTCCTACGAGCAGTACTTC
CASSQDFQRLASYEQYF
>TRBV6-4|TRBJ2-3|TRBD2|.
TGTGCCAGCAGGGGTAGCGGGAGCCCCACAGATACGCAGTATTTT
CASRGSGSPTDTQYF
>TRBV7-8|TRBJ1-3|TRBD1|.
TGTGCCAGCAGCTCAGACTTGGACAGGTTCTCTGGAAACACCATATATTTT
CASSSDLDRFSGNTIYF
>TRBV25-1|TRBJ2-7|.|.
TGTGCCAGCAGTGAAATGAGCGGCCGACCCTACGAGCAGTACTTC
CASSEMSGRPYEQYF
>TRBV6-1|TRBJ2-2|TRBD1|.
TGTGCCAGCAGTGAAATGACAGGGGAGAACACCGGGGAGCTGTTTTTT
CASSEMTGENTGELFF
>TRBV12-5|TRBJ2-5|TRBD2|.
TGTGCTAGTGCGGGACTAGCGGGAGGGGAGACCCAGTACTTC
CASAGLAGGETQYF
>TRBV13|TRBJ2-3|.|.
TGTGCCAGCAGCTTCGGCTCTAAAAGGGGGACAGATACGCAGTATTTT
CASSFGSKRGTDTQYF
>TRBV28|TRBJ2-1|TRBD1|.
TGTGCCAGCAGTTTTGTGACAGGGGAGAATGAGCAGTTCTTC
CASSFVTGENEQFF
>TRBV28|TRBJ2-5|TRBD2|.
TGTGCCAGCAGTTTCGAGCGGGGGGAGGGAGAGACCCAGTACTTC
CASSFERGEGETQYF
>TRBV14|TRBJ2-2|.|.
TGTGCCAGCAGCCAAGGGTGGATAAGTAGCGCGAACACCGGGGAGCTGTTTTTT
CASSQGWISSANTGELFF
>TRBV21-1|TRBJ2-7|.|.
TGTGCCAGCAGCATGACAGAGCAGTACTTC
CASSMTEQYF
>TRBV7-8|TRBJ2-7|.|.
TGTGCCAGCAGCTTAGGTCAGTTCCCCTACGAGCAGTACTTC
CASSLGQFPYEQYF
>TRBV5-1|TRBJ1-1|TRBD1|.
TGCGCCAGCAGCTTGGAGGACAGGGGTACTGAAGCTTTCTTT
CASSLEDRGTEAFF
>TRBV18|TRBJ2-1|TRBD2|few
TGTGCCAGCTCACCAGGTCTCGGACTAGCGGACAATGAGCAGTTCTTC
CASSPGLGLADNEQFF
>TRBV2|TRBJ2-5|.|.
TGTGCCAGCAGTGAGGGCGGGGCCAAACAAGAGACCCAGTACTTC
CASSEGGAKQETQYF
>TRBV12-5|TRBJ2-1|.|.
TGTGCTAGTTTAACCCGGATGGGGGGCAATGAGCAGTTCTTC
CASLTRMGGNEQFF
>TRBV10-3|TRBJ2-7|.|.
TGTGCCATCAGTGAAATAAAAGGCCAGGGGATGGGTTCCTACGAGCAGTACTTC
CAISEIKGQGMGSYEQYF
>TRBV5-6|TRBJ1-1|TRBD1|.
TGTGCCAGCAGCTTGGGGACAGGGTGGAACACTGAAGCTTTCTTT
CASSLGTGWNTEAFF
>TRBV29-1|TRBJ2-5|TRBD2|few
TGCAGCGTTGAAGTCCAGCGGGAGCACGAGACCCAGTACTTC
CSVEVQREHETQYF
>TRBV5-5|TRBJ2-7|.|.
TGTGCCAGCAGCCCCACAGGGAAGGACGAGCAGTACTTC
CASSPTGKDEQYF
>TRBV4-1|TRBJ1-2|.|once
TGCGCCAGCAGCCAGGTACTACAGGGCTCTAGATATGGCTACACCTTC
CASSQVLQGSRYGYTF
>TRBV11-2|TRBJ1-1|.|.
TGTGCCAGCAGCTTAGATCAGGGGCGAGGCACTGAAGCTTTCTTT
CASSLDQGRGTEAFF
>TRBV11-2|TRBJ1-1|.|.
TGTGCCAGCAGTCCCTCCCCGGTGAGCCCTGAAGCTTTCTTT
CASSPSPVSPEAFF
>TRBV4-2|TRBJ2-7|TRBD2|.
TGTGCCAGCAGCCGTCCCGTCGGCGGGAGGCGTAGGGAGCAGTACTTC
CASSRPVGGRRREQYF
>TRBV27|TRBJ1-5|TRBD1|.
TGTGCCAGCAGTCCAGAAGGGGGCCGCACCTTCTATAGCAATCAGCCCCAGCATTTT
CASSPEGGRTFYSNQPQHF
>TRBV7-8|TRBJ2-2|TRBD1|.
TGTGCCAGCAGCGAGCGCCGGGACAGGTCAGCCGGGGAGCTGTTTTTT
CASSERRDRSAGELFF
>TRBV4-3|TRBJ2-1|TRBD2|.
TGCGCCAGCAGCCAAGTACTGACTAGCGGGAGATTGGGCGATGAGCAGTTCTTC
CASSQVLTSGRLGDEQFF
>TRBV5-8|TRBJ1-4|.|.
TGTGCCAGCAGCCCTGACTTCAGAGGGGGTGACGAAAAACTGTTTTTT
CASSPDFRGGDEKLFF
>TRBV7-2|TRBJ1-4|TRBD1|.
TGTGCCAGCAGCCCGGGACAGGGAGGAGATGAAAAACTGTTTTTT
CASSPGQGGDEKLFF
>TRBV28|TRBJ2-7|.|.
TGTGCCAGCAGTTTAAAGGGGCCGGGGCTTTCGGGGGACGAGCAGTACTTC
CASSLKGPGLSGDEQYF
>TRBV9|TRBJ2-2|.|few
TGTGCCAGCAGCGTAGGTACCCTTGGGGGGTACACCGGGGAGCTGTTTTTT
CASSVGTLGGYTGELFF
>TRBV10-1|TRBJ1-3|.|.
TGCGCCAGCAGTGAGTCCACCCAGGCTGGAAACACCATATATTTT
CASSESTQAGNTIYF
>TRBV30|TRBJ1-5|.|.
TGTGCCTGGAGTGTCTCAGGGTACAATCAGCCCCAGCATTTT
CAWSVSGYNQPQHF
>TRBV27|TRBJ2-7|.|few
TGTGCCAGCAGTTTTCTTGCGGGGAGCTCCTACGAGCAGTACTTC
CASSFLAGSSYEQYF
>TRBV4-1|TRBJ1-2|TRBD1|.
TGCGCCAGCAAAATTAAACCGGGACAGGGAATCGAGGATGGCTACACCTTC
CASKIKPGQGIEDGYTF
>TRBV19|TRBJ1-6|.|.
TGTGCCAGTAGCCCTTACGGGGGGCGGTCACCCCTCCACTTT
CASSPYGGRSPLHF
>TRBV12-5|TRBJ2-3|TRBD2|.
TGTGCTAGTGATTCAAACGGGCCAGCGGGAGGGCCTCTAGATACGCAGTATTTT
CASDSNGPAGGPLDTQYF
>TRBV19|TRBJ2-1|TRBD2|.
TGTGCCAGTAGTACCCAGGGACTAGCGGGAGCCTACAATGAGCAGTTCTTC
CASSTQGLAGAYNEQFF
>TRBV29-1|TRBJ2-1|.|.
TGCAGCGTTGAGGGCCTGATCAATGAGCAGTTCTTC
CSVEGLINEQFF
>TRBV4-2|TRBJ1-2|TRBD1|.
TGTGCCAGCAGCCCACCCCGGGACAGCCTTAACTATGGCTACACCTTC
CASSPPRDSLNYGYTF
>TRBV19|TRBJ1-5|.|few
TGTGCCAGTAGTATAGACGGGATCCCCAGACAGCCCCAGCATTTT
CASSIDGIPRQPQHF
>TRBV7-9|TRBJ2-1|TRBD2|.
TGTGCCAGCAGCTTAGCGGGAGGGCCTTACTACAATGAGCAGTTCTTC
CASSLAGGPYYNEQFF
>TRBV7-6|TRBJ2-1|.|once
TGTGCCAGTGGGGAGGCGGCGGATTCGGAAGAGCCCTCCTACAATGAGCAGTTCTTC
CASGEAADSEEPSYNEQFF
>TRBV9|TRBJ2-7|.|.
TGTGCCAGCAGCGTAGGGGCACCAACCTCCTACGAGCAGTACTTC
CASSVGAPTSYEQYF
>TRBV6-1|TRBJ2-5|TRBD2|.
TGTGCCAGCAATCCTACGGCCCTAGCGGAAGAGACCCAGTACTTC
CASNPTALAEETQYF
>TRBV6-1|TRBJ2-3|TRBD2|.
TGTGCCAGCAGCCATGGACTAGCGGGCACAGATACGCAGTATTTT
CASSHGLAGTDTQYF
>TRBV4-3|TRBJ2-7|.|.
TGCGCCAGCAGCCATCGCGTCGACCAGGGGCCCTACGAGCAGTACTTC
CASSHRVDQGPYEQYF